This T cell receptor beta chain was observed in a study of OX40 agonist ivuxolimab in advanced cancers. Study in general: Prior anti-PD-1, anti-PD-L1 or anti-CTLA-4 therapy did not bar entry, and about 40% had some.

CDR3 length equals 13 residues. J gave up 3 bases and V 7 bases, and 5 bases lay outside the gene matches. Germline values: CDR1 SQVTM, CDR2 ANQGSEA. The table came from immunoSEQ multiplex PCR; TCRdb's copy has only in-frame clones and leaves some out. The table includes approximately 73,000 clones, about 88% detected once. Sequenced here: CD4+ or CD8+ T cells sorted from blood, sampled in a trial of the OX40 agonist ivuxolimab. The chain joins TRBV29-1 to TRBJ2-5; 10 bases map to TRBD1. The receptor was derived from an adult with an advanced solid tumor such as melanoma, head and neck, liver or kidney cancer. CDR3 protein: CSAGQGGKETQYF. Here the CDR3 DNA reads TGCAGCGCTGGACAGGGGGGAAAAGAGACCCAGTACTTC.